A selection of T cell receptor beta chains follows, all from one sample in a study of T cell clones after liver transplantation. Assay: immunoSEQ multiplex PCR; the TCRdb copy retains only in-frame clones and omits some. The sample lists tens of thousands of clones, roughly 85% occurring once. The sample here was CD4+ T cells from blood, taken at the 22-month timepoint. These receptors originate from a human patient who received a liver transplant. Among the T cells, some may be from the graft donor. Each CDR3 is given with its conserved first and last residue. The D gene is left open where the match is weak. Expanded clones get a size class; other rows say once, few or many, or leave the size out.

J: TRBJ1-1; V: TRBV25-1; size: .; D: TRBD1; DNA: TGTGCCAGCAGGGACTGGACAGGGCGGAACACTGAAGCTTTCTTT; CDR3: CASRDWTGRNTEAFF
J: TRBJ2-7; V: TRBV10-3; size: few; D: .; DNA: TGTGCCATCAGTACCACCTACGAGCAGTACTTC; CDR3: CAISTTYEQYF
J: TRBJ2-7; V: TRBV5-4; size: few; D: TRBD2; DNA: TGTGCCACCGCCCGGGGGGAGCACTACGAGCAGTACTTC; CDR3: CATARGEHYEQYF
J: TRBJ1-4; V: TRBV2; size: medium-sized; D: .; DNA: TGTGCCAGCAAGGAATCCCCCGGAGGAAAACTGTTTTTT; CDR3: CASKESPGGKLFF
J: TRBJ2-1; V: TRBV5-5; size: medium-sized; D: .; DNA: TGTGCCAGCAGCTTGTCAGGGGTGGGTTACAATGAGCAGTTCTTC; CDR3: CASSLSGVGYNEQFF
J: TRBJ2-3; V: TRBV5-1; size: .; D: TRBD2; DNA: TGCGCCAGCAGCCAAAGACAGCGGGGGGTAACAGATACGCAGTATTTT; CDR3: CASSQRQRGVTDTQYF
J: TRBJ1-2; V: TRBV30; size: .; D: .; DNA: TGTGCCTGGAGTCATCTTTCCCGACAGGTCCGGAGGGGCTACACCTTC; CDR3: CAWSHLSRQVRRGYTF
J: TRBJ2-5; V: TRBV4-2; size: .; D: .; DNA: TGTGCCAGCAGCCAAGAGCCGGGTCTAAAGACCCAGTACTTC; CDR3: CASSQEPGLKTQYF
J: TRBJ1-2; V: TRBV5-6; size: .; D: TRBD1; DNA: TGTGCCAGCACCTCGGGACAGGGGGCGGTCTATGGCTACACCTTC; CDR3: CASTSGQGAVYGYTF
J: TRBJ2-1; V: TRBV7-2; size: .; D: TRBD1; DNA: TGTGCCAGCAGCGCCTTGACAGGGGGCGGAAGGAATGAGCAGTTCTTC; CDR3: CASSALTGGGRNEQFF
J: TRBJ1-2; V: TRBV29-1; size: few; D: .; DNA: TGCAGCGTTGTCCAGGGAAGTGGCAGTAGGGGCTACACCTTC; CDR3: CSVVQGSGSRGYTF
J: TRBJ2-5; V: TRBV7-9; size: few; D: .; DNA: TGTGCCAGCAGCTTAGGAGTAGCATGGGAGACCCAGTACTTC; CDR3: CASSLGVAWETQYF
J: TRBJ1-4; V: TRBV11-2; size: .; D: TRBD1; DNA: TGTGCCAGCAGCTTAATAGGGGGCGCGACTAATGAAAAACTGTTTTTT; CDR3: CASSLIGGATNEKLFF
J: TRBJ2-1; V: TRBV28; size: .; D: .; DNA: TGTGCCAGCTCGCCTGGGGGCGGGCCCTACAATGAGCAGTTCTTC; CDR3: CASSPGGGPYNEQFF
J: TRBJ2-1; V: TRBV2; size: once; D: TRBD2; DNA: TGTGCCAGCACTTACCCCCAGGGGGGACTAGCCCCACCGAGCTCCTACAATGAGCAGTTCTTC; CDR3: CASTYPQGGLAPPSSYNEQFF
J: TRBJ2-7; V: TRBV28; size: .; D: TRBD2; DNA: TGTGCCAGCAGGGCCCCAACAGGGACTAGCGGGATTGGCGAGCAGTACTTC; CDR3: CASRAPTGTSGIGEQYF
J: TRBJ2-2; V: TRBV9; size: .; D: TRBD1; DNA: TGTGCCAGCAGCGTGGCCGGGACAGGGGGCTTCGGGGAGCTGTTTTTT; CDR3: CASSVAGTGGFGELFF
J: TRBJ2-2; V: TRBV9; size: few; D: .; DNA: TGTGCCAGCAGCGTACTAGCGAACACCGGGGAGCTGTTTTTT; CDR3: CASSVLANTGELFF
J: TRBJ1-6; V: TRBV9; size: .; D: TRBD1; DNA: TGTGCCAGCAGCCCCCGCGACAGGGGTTCACCCCTCCACTTT; CDR3: CASSPRDRGSPLHF
J: TRBJ2-1; V: TRBV4-1; size: .; D: TRBD2; DNA: TGCGCCAGCAGCCGACTAGCGGGAGTTCCGAGTGAGCAGTTCTTC; CDR3: CASSRLAGVPSEQFF
J: TRBJ2-3; V: TRBV6-1; size: .; D: TRBD1; DNA: TGTGCCAGCAGTAAAGCGGACCCTGTAACATTGTGGGGACAGGGGGAGGGGCACACAGATACGCAGTATTTT; CDR3: CASSKADPVTLWGQGEGHTDTQYF
J: TRBJ2-1; V: TRBV7-9; size: .; D: .; DNA: TGTGCCAGCAGCTTAGAAGCTCTTCTGGGGAACTATCTATACAATGAGCAGTTCTTC; CDR3: CASSLEALLGNYLYNEQFF
J: TRBJ2-7; V: TRBV6-5; size: .; D: TRBD1; DNA: TGTGCCAGCAGTATACGGACAGGCAGCTACGAGCAGTACTTC; CDR3: CASSIRTGSYEQYF
J: TRBJ1-5; V: TRBV2; size: .; D: TRBD1; DNA: TGTGCCAGCAGCTGGGGACAGGTCAATCAGCCCCAGCATTTT; CDR3: CASSWGQVNQPQHF
J: TRBJ1-6; V: TRBV19; size: .; D: TRBD1; DNA: TGTGCCAGTAGTATAGCAAACAGGGGTGCAGGCTATTCACCCCTCCACTTT; CDR3: CASSIANRGAGYSPLHF
J: TRBJ2-3; V: TRBV7-3; size: .; D: .; DNA: TGTGCTAGCAGCCCTGGGAGTCTCGCAGATACGCAGTATTTT; CDR3: CASSPGSLADTQYF